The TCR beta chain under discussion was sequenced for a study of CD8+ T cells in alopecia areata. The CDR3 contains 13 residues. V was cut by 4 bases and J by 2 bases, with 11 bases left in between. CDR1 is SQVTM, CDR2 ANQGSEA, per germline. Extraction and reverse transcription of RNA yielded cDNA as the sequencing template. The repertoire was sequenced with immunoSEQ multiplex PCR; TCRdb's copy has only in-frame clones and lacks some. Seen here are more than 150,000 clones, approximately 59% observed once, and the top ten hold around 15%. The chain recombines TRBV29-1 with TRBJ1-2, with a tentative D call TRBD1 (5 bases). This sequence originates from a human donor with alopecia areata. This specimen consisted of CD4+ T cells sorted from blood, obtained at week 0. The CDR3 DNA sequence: TGCAGCGTTGTTGTCCAGGGCAACTATGGCTACACCTTC. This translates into CSVVVQGNYGYTF.